Shown below are 16 T cell receptor beta chains from a single sample sequenced in a study of OX40 agonist ivuxolimab in advanced cancers. Generated by immunoSEQ multiplex PCR, the TCRdb table keeps only in-frame clones and is missing some. The table lists about 110,000 clones, 89% of them singletons. This material consisted of CD4+ or CD8+ T cells sorted from blood, taken in a trial of the OX40 agonist ivuxolimab. Source of these receptors: an adult with an advanced solid tumor such as melanoma, head and neck, liver or kidney cancer.

The rearrangement uses TRBV28 and TRBJ1-5; D gene ambiguous. Trimming took off 6 bases at V and 0 bases at J, with 12 bases between the two ends. This CDR3 spans 15 amino acids. Germline loops: CDR1 MDHEN, CDR2 SYDVKM. CDR3 bases: TGTGCCAGCAGACCCCTCAGAAATAGCAATCAGCCCCAGCATTTT. It is translated as CASRPLRNSNQPQHF.

The chain employs TRBV5-6 and TRBJ1-2; D ambiguous. Trimming removed 1 base at V and 6 bases at J, with 4 bases between. In germline, CDR1 is SGHDT, CDR2 YYEEEE. This CDR3 is 11 amino acids long. Written as DNA, the CDR3 is TGTGCCAGCAGCTTGTTGGATGGCTACACCTTC. Its translation is CASSLLDGYTF.

This clone showed up just once. J is TRBJ1-2 and V is TRBV29-1, with 7 bases identical to TRBD1. Trimming removed 7 bases from V and 8 bases from J; junction bases left unmatched: 19. This CDR3 spans 15 amino acids. Germline V gene sequence: CDR1 SQVTM, CDR2 ANQGSEA. CDR3 in DNA: TGCAGCGCCGATATCCCTACAGACAGGGATAGAGGCTACACCTTC. Translating it yields CSADIPTDRDRGYTF. Full variable domain (remainder filled in from reference TRBV29-1 and TRBJ1-2): SAVISQKPSRDICQRGTSLTIQCQVDSQVTMMFWYRQQPGQSLTLIATANQGSEATYESGFVIDKFPISRPNLTFSTLTVSNMSPEDSSIYLCSADIPTDRDRGYTFGSGTRLTVV.

The CDR3 sequence is CASSTGEAYRETQYF. The CDR3 DNA is TGTGCCAGCTCTACGGGGGAGGCCTATAGAGAGACCCAGTACTTC. The genes are TRBV7-2 and TRBJ2-5; D possibly corresponds to TRBD2 (6 bases). The CDR3 loop spans 15 amino acids. Trimming removed 8 bases at V and 4 bases at J, with 20 bases between. CDR1 is SGHTA and CDR2 is FQGNSA in the germline V gene.

The CDR3 bases are TGTGCCAGCAGTGAAGCCCGCCCAGGCTCAGGGTACGAGCAGTACTTC. This gives the protein CASSEARPGSGYEQYF. The rearrangement uses TRBV6-1 and TRBJ2-7; the D gene is possibly TRBD1 (5 bases). The CDR3 contains 16 residues. Between the trimmed V and J ends, which lost 0 bases and 4 bases, there was a span of 16 bases. The V gene's germline CDR1 is MNHNS and CDR2 SASEGT.

The chain has TRBV21-1 and TRBJ2-1; the D segment call TRBD2 is taken from the table without a DNA check. TRBV21-1 is assigned pseudogene status. This CDR3 has 20 residues. CDR3 bases: TGTGCCAGCAGCAAAGCGTGGTTGGTGACTAGCGGTAATCACTGCAATGAGCAGTTCTTC. Translating gives CASSKAWLVTSGNHCNEQFF.

The chain links TRBV7-9 to TRBJ1-1, with D perhaps TRBD1 (6 bases). Between the trimmed V and J ends, which lost 6 bases and 0 bases, there was a span of 11 bases. Per germline, CDR1 SEHNR and CDR2 FQNEAQ (reference sequence). The CDR3 runs to 14 residues. The CDR3 nucleotides read TGTGCCAGCAGGACGGGACACTTGAACACTGAAGCTTTCTTT. It codes for CASRTGHLNTEAFF.

CDR3 DNA: TGTGCCAGCAGTTTATCGAAGGGGACGAATTCACCCCTCCACTTT. This codes for CASSLSKGTNSPLHF. The genes are TRBV27 and TRBJ1-6; D is possibly TRBD1 (5 bases). The CDR3 covers 15 residues. V lost 0 bases and J 7 bases, leaving 10 bases between the germline ends. Germline CDR1 is MNHEY and CDR2 is SMNVEV (reference sequence).

The genes are TRBV6-5 and TRBJ1-1, with D possibly matching TRBD1 (5 bases). CDR1 MNHEY and CDR2 SVGAGI come from the germline V gene. This CDR3 contains 16 residues. V lost 0 bases and J 1 base, leaving 12 bases between the germline ends. The DNA of the CDR3 is TGTGCCAGCAGTTACTCGAATTTAGGGACGAACACTGAAGCTTTCTTT. This sequence encodes CASSYSNLGTNTEAFF.

The chain employs TRBV18 and TRBJ2-4; either TRBD1 or TRBD2 may fit D (5 bases each). The germline V gene has CDR1 KGHSH and CDR2 LQKENI. This CDR3 has 19 residues. V was trimmed by 5 bases and J by 0 bases, leaving 23 bases between them. The CDR3 loop is CASSTGQRANILAKNIQYF. The CDR3 nucleotides read TGTGCCAGCTCAACGGGGCAAAGAGCCAACATTTTAGCCAAAAACATTCAGTACTTC.

V and J are TRBV7-6 and TRBJ1-5; D is possibly TRBD1 (6 bases). V shed 8 bases and J shed 5 bases, with 16 bases lying between them. The CDR3 has 14 residues. CDR1 is SGHVS and CDR2 is FNYEAQ in the germline V gene. The CDR3 bases are TGTGCCAGCGGGGGGCCTGGGGACTATCAGCCCCAGCATTTT. The encoded protein is CASGGPGDYQPQHF.

This chain links TRBV5-4 with TRBJ1-2, with a weak D call TRBD1 (5 bases). Trimming removed 3 bases at V and 3 bases at J, with 12 bases between. CDR3 length: 14 amino acids. CDR1 is SGHNT and CDR2 is YYREEE in the germline V gene (reference sequence). The CDR3: CASSWGYGDYGYTF. The CDR3 nucleotides are TGTGCCAGCAGCTGGGGCTATGGAGACTATGGCTACACCTTC. Complete variable domain (other parts from reference TRBV5-4 and TRBJ1-2): ETGVTQSPTHLIKTRGQQVTLRCSSQSGHNTVSWYQQALGQGPQFIFQYYREEENGRGNFPPRFSGLQFPNYSSELNVNALELDDSALYLCASSWGYGDYGYTFGSGTRLTVV.

The chain carries TRBV5-4 and TRBJ1-6, with D hard to call. The CDR3 sequence is 15 residues long. V was pared by 0 bases and J by 9 bases, with 13 bases between. Germline values: CDR1 SGHNT, CDR2 YYREEE (reference sequence). The CDR3 sequence is CASSLVDREFSPLHF. The CDR3 DNA reads TGTGCCAGCAGCTTGGTGGATAGGGAGTTTTCACCCCTCCACTTT. The variable domain in full, with the rest retrieved from reference TRBV5-4 and TRBJ1-6, is ETGVTQSPTHLIKTRGQQVTLRCSSQSGHNTVSWYQQALGQGPQFIFQYYREEENGRGNFPPRFSGLQFPNYSSELNVNALELDDSALYLCASSLVDREFSPLHFGNGTRLTVT.

The V gene is TRBV6-5, the J gene TRBJ1-1; D uncertain. The germline V gene encodes CDR1 MNHEY and CDR2 SVGAGI. The V gene lost 6 bases and the J gene lost 1 base, with 6 bases spanning the gap. The CDR3 totals 12 residues. The CDR3 spells CASRRGNTEAFF. CDR3 bases: TGTGCCAGCAGGCGGGGGAACACTGAAGCTTTCTTT.

The chain joins TRBV28 to TRBJ1-2; TRBD1 is a possible D gene (5 bases). Trimming took off 7 bases at V and 3 bases at J, with 18 bases between the two ends. Germline assignment: CDR1 MDHEN and CDR2 SYDVKM. The CDR3 extends over 15 amino acids. Here the CDR3 DNA reads TGTGCCAGCAACCATCGCTTCCGGGGGTACTATGGCTACACCTTC. It codes for CASNHRFRGYYGYTF.

This sequence joins TRBV2 and TRBJ2-6; D not resolved. The CDR3 has 15 residues. Trimming pared 5 bases from V and 0 bases from J, leaving 8 bases between. Germline lookup yields CDR1 SNHLY and CDR2 FYNNEI. The CDR3 nucleotides are TGTGCCAGCAGTCTTTTGAACTCTGGGGCCAACGTCCTGACTTTC. Translated: CASSLLNSGANVLTF. Full variable domain (missing parts from reference TRBV2 and TRBJ2-6): EPEVTQTPSHQVTQMGQEVILRCVPISNHLYFYWYRQILGQKVEFLVSFYNNEISEKSEIFDDQFSVERPDGSNFTLKIRSTKLEDSAMYFCASSLLNSGANVLTFGAGSRLTVL.